The 7 T cell receptor beta chains below come from one sample, sequenced in a study of CD8+ T cells in alopecia areata. Treatment given: oral pan-JAK inhibitor, 5-10 mg twice daily. TCR sequencing used cDNA made by reverse transcription of extracted RNA. Only in-frame clones appear in the TCRdb table, and some are missing; sequencing was by immunoSEQ multiplex PCR. The table records about 200,000 clones, 60% of them present only once. The sequencing here drew on CD4+ T cells sorted from blood, taken at week 24, from a patient treated with tofacitinib. The source of these receptors is a human donor with alopecia areata.

The rearrangement uses TRBV29-1 and TRBJ1-2, with D possibly TRBD1 on 6 matching bases. Germline assignment: CDR1 SQVTM and CDR2 ANQGSEA. The CDR3 is 13 residues long. Trimming cost V 3 bases and J 8 bases, with 16 bases left between them. In DNA, the CDR3 is TGCAGCGTTGATTTCGACAGGACAAGCGGCTACACCTTC. This sequence encodes CSVDFDRTSGYTF.

The rearrangement joins TRBV2 to TRBJ1-5; D is uncertain. V shed 7 bases and J shed 5 bases, with 6 bases lying between them. This CDR3 is 11 amino acids long. Germline lookup yields CDR1 SNHLY and CDR2 FYNNEI. The CDR3 loop is CASKRDQPQHF. The CDR3 DNA is TGTGCCAGCAAAAGAGATCAGCCCCAGCATTTT.

This clone was seen a handful of times. The gene calls are TRBV19 and TRBJ2-6; the match to TRBD1 covers 8 bases. The V gene's germline CDR1 is LNHDA and CDR2 SQIVND (reference sequence). The CDR3 extends over 16 amino acids. V was clipped by 3 bases and J by 0 bases; unmatched bases: 1. CDR3 sequence reads: CASSMGQASGANVLTF. CDR3 DNA sequence: TGTGCCAGTAGTATGGGACAGGCCTCTGGGGCCAACGTCCTGACTTTC. The whole variable domain, remainder taken from reference TRBV19 and TRBJ2-6, is DGGITQSPKYLFRKEGQNVTLSCEQNLNHDAMYWYRQDPGQGLRLIYYSQIVNDFQKGDIAEGYSVSREKKESFPLTVTSAQKNPTAFYLCASSMGQASGANVLTFGAGSRLTVL.

This sequence joins TRBV27 and TRBJ2-6, with 7 bases lining up with TRBD1. V was pared by 10 bases and J by 0 bases, with 9 bases of the junction left unmatched. From germline, CDR1 is MNHEY and CDR2 SMNVEV (reference sequence). This CDR3 region has 16 residues. The CDR3 reads CATRDSLYSGANVLTF. As DNA, the CDR3 is TGTGCCACCCGGGACAGCTTGTACTCTGGGGCCAACGTCCTGACTTTC.

Only a few counts were recorded for this clone. V usage is TRBV11-2 and J usage is TRBJ2-2, with D possibly matching TRBD1 (6 bases). CDR1 is SGHAT and CDR2 is FQNNGV in the germline V gene. Trimming took 5 bases from V and 0 from J, leaving 10 bases between them. The CDR3 is made up of 15 amino acids. The CDR3 reads CASSPQGSNTGELFF. Written as DNA, the CDR3 is TGTGCCAGCAGCCCACAGGGATCGAACACCGGGGAGCTGTTTTTT.

This clone was seen a few times. V and J are TRBV11-2 and TRBJ2-3; a possible D gene is TRBD2 (5 bases). Trimming shortened V by 7 bases and J by 8 bases, and 16 bases separated the two germline ends. Germline V CDR1 and CDR2: SGHAT, FQNNGV. CDR3 length: 13 residues. The CDR3 loop reads CASTSGRGLTQYF. CDR3 DNA sequence: TGTGCCAGCACTTCAGGTCGTGGACTTACGCAGTATTTT.

This clone has a single count. The V call is TRBV7-7, the J call TRBJ2-7; TRBD1 or TRBD2 may be the D gene (5 bases each). This CDR3 region has 16 residues. The V end was cut by 1 base, the J end by 4 bases, with 17 bases between. The germline CDR1 and CDR2 sequences are SSHAT and FNYEAQ (reference sequence). The CDR3 protein is CASSLDINRGLYEQYF. The CDR3 DNA follows: TGTGCCAGCAGCTTAGATATTAATCGGGGCTTATACGAGCAGTACTTC.